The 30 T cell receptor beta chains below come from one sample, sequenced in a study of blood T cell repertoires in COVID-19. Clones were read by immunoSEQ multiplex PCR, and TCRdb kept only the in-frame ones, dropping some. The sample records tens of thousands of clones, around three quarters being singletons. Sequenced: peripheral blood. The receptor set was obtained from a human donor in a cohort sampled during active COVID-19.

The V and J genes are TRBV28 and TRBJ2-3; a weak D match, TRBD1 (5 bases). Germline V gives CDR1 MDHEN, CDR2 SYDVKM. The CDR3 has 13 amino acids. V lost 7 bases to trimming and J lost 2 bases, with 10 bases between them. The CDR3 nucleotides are TGTGCCAGCAATAGACAGTCCACAGATACGCAGTATTTT. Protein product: CASNRQSTDTQYF.

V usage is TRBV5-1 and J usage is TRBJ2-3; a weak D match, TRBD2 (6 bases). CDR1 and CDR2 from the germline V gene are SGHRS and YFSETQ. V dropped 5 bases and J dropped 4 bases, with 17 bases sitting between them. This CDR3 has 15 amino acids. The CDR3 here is CASRAVASAADTQYF. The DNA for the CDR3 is TGCGCCAGCAGGGCGGTGGCTAGCGCAGCAGATACGCAGTATTTT.

CDR3 nucleotides: TGTGCCAGCAGTTTCGGGACAGCAAATCCCGATACGCAGTATTTT. Translating it yields CASSFGTANPDTQYF. The V and J genes are TRBV28 and TRBJ2-3; 7 positions match TRBD1. The CDR3 loop spans 15 amino acids. V gave up 3 bases and J gave up 6 bases; unmatched junction bases: 9. Germline CDR1 MDHEN, CDR2 SYDVKM.

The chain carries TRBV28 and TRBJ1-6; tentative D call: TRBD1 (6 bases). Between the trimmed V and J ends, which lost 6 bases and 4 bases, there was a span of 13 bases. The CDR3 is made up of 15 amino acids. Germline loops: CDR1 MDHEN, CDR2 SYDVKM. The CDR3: CASRADRIYNSPLHF. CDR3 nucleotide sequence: TGTGCCAGCAGAGCAGACAGGATTTATAATTCACCCCTCCACTTT.

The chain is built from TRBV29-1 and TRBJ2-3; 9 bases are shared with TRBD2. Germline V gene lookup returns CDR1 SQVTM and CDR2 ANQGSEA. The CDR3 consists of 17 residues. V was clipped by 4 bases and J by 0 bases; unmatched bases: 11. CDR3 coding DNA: TGCAGCGTTGGGGAGGAGACTAGCGGAGCCAGCACAGATACGCAGTATTTT. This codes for CSVGEETSGASTDTQYF.

CDR3 region: CASSRVMEQYF. The CDR3 bases are TGTGCCAGCAGCCGGGTGATGGAGCAGTACTTC. This chain joins TRBV5-8 and TRBJ2-7, with unresolved D. Germline CDR1 SGHTS, CDR2 YDEGEE. Trimming pared 4 bases from V and 7 bases from J, leaving 9 bases between. CDR3 length: 11 residues.

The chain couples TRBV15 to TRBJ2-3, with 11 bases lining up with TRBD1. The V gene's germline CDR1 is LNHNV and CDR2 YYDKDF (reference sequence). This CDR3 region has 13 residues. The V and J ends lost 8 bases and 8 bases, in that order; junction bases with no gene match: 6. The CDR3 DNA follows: TGTGCCACCGAAGGGGACAGGGGGTTTACGCAGTATTTT. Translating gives CATEGDRGFTQYF.

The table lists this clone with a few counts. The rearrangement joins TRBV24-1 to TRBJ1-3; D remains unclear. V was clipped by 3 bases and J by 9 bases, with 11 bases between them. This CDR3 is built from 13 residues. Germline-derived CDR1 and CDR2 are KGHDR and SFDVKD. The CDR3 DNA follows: TGTGCCACCAGTGATCCCGCCTCGCGCACCATATATTTT. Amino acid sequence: CATSDPASRTIYF.

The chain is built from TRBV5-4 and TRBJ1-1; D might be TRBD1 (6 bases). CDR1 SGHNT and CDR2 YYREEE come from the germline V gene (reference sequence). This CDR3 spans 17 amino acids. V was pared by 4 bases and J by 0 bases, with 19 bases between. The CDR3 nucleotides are TGTGCCAGCAGCCGCCCGAACAGGGTAGGAATGAACACTGAAGCTTTCTTT. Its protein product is CASSRPNRVGMNTEAFF.

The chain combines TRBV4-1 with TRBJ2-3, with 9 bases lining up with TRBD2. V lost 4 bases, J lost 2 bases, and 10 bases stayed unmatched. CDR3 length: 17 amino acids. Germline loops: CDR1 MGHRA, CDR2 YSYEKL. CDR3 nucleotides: TGCGCCAGCAGCCTAAGACTAGCGGAGCCTTCCACAGATACGCAGTATTTT. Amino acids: CASSLRLAEPSTDTQYF.

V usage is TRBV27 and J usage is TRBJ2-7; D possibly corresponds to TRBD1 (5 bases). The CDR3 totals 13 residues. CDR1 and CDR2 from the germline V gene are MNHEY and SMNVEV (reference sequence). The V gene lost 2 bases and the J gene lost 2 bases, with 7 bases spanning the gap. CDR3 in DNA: TGTGCCAGCAGTTTACAGGGCACCTACGAGCAGTACTTC. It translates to CASSLQGTYEQYF.

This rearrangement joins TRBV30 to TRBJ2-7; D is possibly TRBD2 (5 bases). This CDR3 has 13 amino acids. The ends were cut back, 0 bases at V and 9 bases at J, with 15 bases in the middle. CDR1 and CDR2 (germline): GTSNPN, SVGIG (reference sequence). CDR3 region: CAWSVTGRTPQYF. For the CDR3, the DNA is TGTGCCTGGAGTGTAACGGGGAGAACGCCGCAGTACTTC.

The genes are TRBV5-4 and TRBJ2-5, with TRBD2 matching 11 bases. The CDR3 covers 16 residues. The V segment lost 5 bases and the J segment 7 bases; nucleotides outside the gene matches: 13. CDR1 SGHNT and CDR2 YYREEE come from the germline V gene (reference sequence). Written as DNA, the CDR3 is TGTGCCAGCAGGCCGAGACTAGCGGGGACCACCGGGACCCAGTACTTC. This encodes CASRPRLAGTTGTQYF.

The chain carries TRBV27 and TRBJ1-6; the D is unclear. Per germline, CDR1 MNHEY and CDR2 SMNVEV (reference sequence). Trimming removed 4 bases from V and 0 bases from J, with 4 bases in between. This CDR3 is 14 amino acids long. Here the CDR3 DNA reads TGTGCCAGCAGTTGGAGCTCCTATAATTCACCCCTCCACTTT. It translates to CASSWSSYNSPLHF.

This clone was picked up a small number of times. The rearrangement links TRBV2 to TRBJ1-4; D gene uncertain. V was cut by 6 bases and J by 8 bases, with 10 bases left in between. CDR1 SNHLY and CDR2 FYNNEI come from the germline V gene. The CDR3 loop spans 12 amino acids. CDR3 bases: TGTGCCAGCAGGCGGGTAGGAGAAAAACTGTTTTTT. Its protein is CASRRVGEKLFF.

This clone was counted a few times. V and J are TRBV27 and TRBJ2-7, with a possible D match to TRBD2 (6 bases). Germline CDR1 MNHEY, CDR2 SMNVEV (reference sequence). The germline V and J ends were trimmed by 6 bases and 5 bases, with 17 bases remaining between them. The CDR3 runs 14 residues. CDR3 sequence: CASRASGRLDEQYF. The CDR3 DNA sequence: TGTGCCAGCAGGGCTTCAGGGAGGCTCGACGAGCAGTACTTC.

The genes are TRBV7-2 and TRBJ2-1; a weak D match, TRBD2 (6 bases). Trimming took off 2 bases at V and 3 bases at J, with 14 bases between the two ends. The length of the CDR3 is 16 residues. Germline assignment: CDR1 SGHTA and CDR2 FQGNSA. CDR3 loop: CASSLLGGGGYNEQFF. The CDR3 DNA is TGTGCCAGCAGCTTACTGGGGGGAGGAGGCTACAATGAGCAGTTCTTC.

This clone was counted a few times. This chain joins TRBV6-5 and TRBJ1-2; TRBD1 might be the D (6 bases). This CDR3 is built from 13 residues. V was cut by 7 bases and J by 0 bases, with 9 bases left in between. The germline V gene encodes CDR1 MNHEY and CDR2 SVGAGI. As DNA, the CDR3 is TGTGCCAGCAAGGACAGTACTAACTATGGCTACACCTTC. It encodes CASKDSTNYGYTF.

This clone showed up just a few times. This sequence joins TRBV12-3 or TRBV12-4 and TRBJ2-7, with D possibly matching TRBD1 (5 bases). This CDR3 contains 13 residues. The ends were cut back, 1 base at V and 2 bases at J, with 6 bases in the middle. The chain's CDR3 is CASSLGGPYEQYF. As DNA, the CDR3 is TGTGCCAGCAGTTTAGGGGGCCCCTACGAGCAGTACTTC.

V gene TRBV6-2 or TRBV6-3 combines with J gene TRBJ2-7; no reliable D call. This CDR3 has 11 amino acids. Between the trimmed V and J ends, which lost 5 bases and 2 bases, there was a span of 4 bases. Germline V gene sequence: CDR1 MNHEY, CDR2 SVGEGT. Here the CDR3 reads CASSPAYEQYF. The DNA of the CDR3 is TGTGCCAGCAGTCCGGCCTACGAGCAGTACTTC.

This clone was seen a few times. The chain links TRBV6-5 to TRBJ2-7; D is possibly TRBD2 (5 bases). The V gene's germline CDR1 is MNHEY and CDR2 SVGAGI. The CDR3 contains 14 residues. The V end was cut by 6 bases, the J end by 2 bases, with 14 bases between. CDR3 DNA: TGTGCCAGCAGCCCCGGTTTTAGCGCCTACGAGCAGTACTTC. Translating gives CASSPGFSAYEQYF.

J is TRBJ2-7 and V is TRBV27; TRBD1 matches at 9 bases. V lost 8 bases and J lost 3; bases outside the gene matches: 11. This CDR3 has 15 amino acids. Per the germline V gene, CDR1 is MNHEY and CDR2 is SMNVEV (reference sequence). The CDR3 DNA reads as TGTGCCAGCGGCCGTTTGGGACAGGGTTTCTACGAGCAGTACTTC. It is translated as CASGRLGQGFYEQYF.

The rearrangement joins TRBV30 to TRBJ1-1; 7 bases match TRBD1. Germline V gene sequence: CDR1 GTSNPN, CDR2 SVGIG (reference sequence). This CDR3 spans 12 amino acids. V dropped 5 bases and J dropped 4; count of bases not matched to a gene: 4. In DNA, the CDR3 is TGTGCCTGGTCCCCAGGGGGCACTGAAGCTTTCTTT. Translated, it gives CAWSPGGTEAFF.

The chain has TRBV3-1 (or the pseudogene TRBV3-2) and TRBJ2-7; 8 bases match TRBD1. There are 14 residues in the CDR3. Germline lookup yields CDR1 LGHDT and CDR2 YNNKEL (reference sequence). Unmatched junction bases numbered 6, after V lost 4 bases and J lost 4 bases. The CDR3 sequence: CASSLGQGLYEQYF. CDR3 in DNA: TGTGCCAGCAGCCTCGGACAGGGTTTGTACGAGCAGTACTTC.

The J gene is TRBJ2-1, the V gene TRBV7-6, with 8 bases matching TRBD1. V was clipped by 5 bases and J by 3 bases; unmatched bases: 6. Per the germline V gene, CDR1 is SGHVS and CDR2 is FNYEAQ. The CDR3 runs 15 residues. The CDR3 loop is CASSNGQGYYNEQFF. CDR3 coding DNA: TGTGCCAGCAGCAACGGACAGGGCTACTACAATGAGCAGTTCTTC.

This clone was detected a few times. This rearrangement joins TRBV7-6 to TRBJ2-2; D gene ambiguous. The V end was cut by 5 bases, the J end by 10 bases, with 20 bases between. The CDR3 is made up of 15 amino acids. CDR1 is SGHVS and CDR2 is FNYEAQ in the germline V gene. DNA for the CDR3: TGTGCCAGCAGCGGAGAAGGCCGCCTCGGCGAGGAGCTGTTTTTT. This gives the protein CASSGEGRLGEELFF.

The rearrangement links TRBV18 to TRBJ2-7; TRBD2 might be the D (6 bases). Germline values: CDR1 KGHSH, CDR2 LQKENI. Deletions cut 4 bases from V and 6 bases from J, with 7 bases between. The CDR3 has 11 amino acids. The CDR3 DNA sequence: TGTGCCAGCTCACAGGGAGGCGAGCAGTACTTC. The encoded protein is CASSQGGEQYF.

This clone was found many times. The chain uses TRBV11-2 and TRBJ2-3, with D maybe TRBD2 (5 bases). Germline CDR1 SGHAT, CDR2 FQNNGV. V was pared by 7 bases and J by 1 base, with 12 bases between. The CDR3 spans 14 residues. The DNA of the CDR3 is TGTGCCAGCACCGTCTCCGGGGGCACAGATACGCAGTATTTT. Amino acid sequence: CASTVSGGTDTQYF.

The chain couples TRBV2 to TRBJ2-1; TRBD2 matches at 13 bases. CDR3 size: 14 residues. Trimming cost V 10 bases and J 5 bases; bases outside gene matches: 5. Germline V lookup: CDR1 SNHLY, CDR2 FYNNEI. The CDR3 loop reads CATRTSGRNNEQFF. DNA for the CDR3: TGTGCCACCCGGACTAGCGGGAGAAACAATGAGCAGTTCTTC.

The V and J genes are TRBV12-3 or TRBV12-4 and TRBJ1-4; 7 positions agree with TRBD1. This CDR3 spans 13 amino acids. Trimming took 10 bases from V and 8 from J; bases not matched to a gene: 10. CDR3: CATKPDREEKLFF. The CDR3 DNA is TGTGCCACGAAACCCGACAGGGAGGAAAAACTGTTTTTT.